This entry lists 30 T cell receptor beta chains sequenced from one sample in a study of CD8+ T cells in alopecia areata. RNA was extracted and reverse transcribed into cDNA as the sequencing template. Only in-frame clones appear in the TCRdb table, and some are missing; sequencing was by immunoSEQ multiplex PCR. Of over 120,000 clones detected, around 49% appear once; the ten largest clones hold approximately 1%. Material: CD4+ T cells sorted from blood, obtained at week 0. The source is a human donor with alopecia areata.

There are a few counts of this clone. The V and J genes are TRBV28 and TRBJ2-1; TRBD2 agrees at 11 bases. Per germline, CDR1 MDHEN and CDR2 SYDVKM. The CDR3 runs to 15 residues. J gave up 9 bases and V 4 bases, and 8 bases lay outside the gene matches. CDR3 DNA: TGTGCCAGCAGTTCCCCGGGTAGCGGGAGGGCTGAGCAGTTCTTC. Encoded protein: CASSSPGSGRAEQFF. Full variable domain (missing parts from reference TRBV28 and TRBJ2-1): DVKVTQSSRYLVKRTGEKVFLECVQDMDHENMFWYRQDPGLGLRLIYFSYDVKMKEKGDIPEGYSVSREKKERFSLILESASTNQTSMYLCASSSPGSGRAEQFFGPGTRLTVL.

The V call is TRBV9, the J call TRBJ1-1; maybe TRBD1 (6 bases). V lost 4 bases, J lost 5 bases, and 18 bases lay in between. The CDR3 loop spans 15 amino acids. Germline V CDR1 and CDR2: SGDLS, YYNGEE. DNA of the CDR3: TGTGCCAGCAGCCCTCGGGACATGGGATTGACTGAAGCTTTCTTT. Translating gives CASSPRDMGLTEAFF.

The chain combines TRBV7-2 with TRBJ2-5; 7 bases fit TRBD1. This CDR3 is built from 13 residues. V lost 5 bases, J lost 4 bases, and 4 bases stayed unmatched. In germline, CDR1 is SGHTA, CDR2 FQGNSA. The CDR3 protein is CASSGQVTETQYF. For the CDR3, the DNA is TGTGCCAGCAGCGGACAGGTTACAGAGACCCAGTACTTC.

The V gene is TRBV9, the J gene TRBJ2-5; 10 nucleotides agree with TRBD2. The J segment lost 5 bases and the V segment lost 0 bases, leaving 4 bases of the junction unmatched. This CDR3 has 15 amino acids. Germline V gives CDR1 SGDLS, CDR2 YYNGEE. CDR3 sequence: CASSVVAGGSETQYF. For the CDR3, the DNA is TGTGCCAGCAGCGTAGTAGCGGGAGGTAGTGAGACCCAGTACTTC.

This rearrangement joins TRBV29-1 to TRBJ1-1; D unclear. Trimming shortened V by 7 bases and J by 0 bases, and 9 bases separated the two germline ends. The germline V gene encodes CDR1 SQVTM and CDR2 ANQGSEA. The CDR3 loop spans 12 amino acids. The CDR3 sequence is CSAYELNTEAFF. DNA for the CDR3: TGCAGCGCCTACGAACTGAACACTGAAGCTTTCTTT.

This chain links TRBV20-1 with TRBJ2-1; D tentatively reads TRBD1 or TRBD2 (6 bases each). The CDR3 covers 11 residues. The germline V gene has CDR1 DFQATT and CDR2 SNEGSKA (reference sequence). DNA for the CDR3: TGCAGCCATGTTCGGGGGCGTGAGCAGTTCTTC. Translation gives CSHVRGREQFF.

The CDR3 DNA sequence: TGTGCCAGCTCACCCGTAGCCTACGAGCAGTACTTC. It codes for CASSPVAYEQYF. The gene calls are TRBV18 and TRBJ2-7; no clear D gene. The ends were cut back, 3 bases at V and 2 bases at J, with 5 bases in the middle. In germline, CDR1 is KGHSH, CDR2 LQKENI. The CDR3 is made up of 12 amino acids.

This clone was counted between two and nine times. The chain joins TRBV18 to TRBJ2-6; D remains ambiguous. V was clipped by 1 base and J by 1 base, with 5 bases between them. Germline lookup yields CDR1 KGHSH and CDR2 LQKENI. The CDR3 loop spans 15 amino acids. In nucleotides, the CDR3 is TGTGCCAGCTCACCACAAGGGTCTGGGGCCAACGTCCTGACTTTC. Residues: CASSPQGSGANVLTF.

CDR3: CASSLLGEDYGYTF. Here the CDR3 DNA reads TGCGCCAGCAGCTTGCTGGGGGAGGACTATGGCTACACCTTC. This chain connects TRBV5-1 to TRBJ1-2; D perhaps matches TRBD1 (5 bases). With 1 base removed from V and 3 bases from J, the gap between germline ends came to 10 bases. The CDR3 consists of 14 residues. In germline, CDR1 is SGHRS, CDR2 YFSETQ.

The CDR3 region is CASSLRGGDRLPQHF. The CDR3 bases are TGTGCCAGCAGCTTACGAGGCGGAGACCGGCTGCCCCAGCATTTT. This chain joins TRBV7-2 and TRBJ1-5; D uncertain. With 2 bases removed from V and 9 bases from J, the gap between germline ends came to 17 bases. The CDR3 is made up of 15 amino acids. CDR1 and CDR2 (germline): SGHTA, FQGNSA.

Of note for this clone: One junction end does not reproduce the germline sequence, and a read error may be involved. V usage is TRBV28 and J usage is TRBJ2-7; the D gene is possibly TRBD2 (5 bases). The V gene's germline CDR1 is MDHEN and CDR2 SYDVKM. The CDR3 totals 14 residues. The CDR3 bases are TGTGCCAGCAGTGTCGGACTGGGCTTCAAAACCCATGGCTTC. Translating gives CASSVGLGFKTHGF.

This clone was picked up a small number of times. The chain recombines TRBV29-1 with TRBJ1-5; 8 bases map to TRBD1. This CDR3 comprises 12 residues. Germline CDR1 SQVTM, CDR2 ANQGSEA. V lost 6 bases, J lost 11 bases, and 9 bases stayed unmatched. CDR3 DNA: TGCAGCGTAGGCGGACAGGGTGCAGCCCAGCATTTT. Amino acids: CSVGGQGAAQHF.

The V call is TRBV29-1, the J call TRBJ2-3; D may be TRBD1 or TRBD2 (5 bases each). Germline V gene data show CDR1 as SQVTM and CDR2 as ANQGSEA. This CDR3 is built from 13 residues. The V and J ends lost 3 bases and 2 bases respectively, with 9 bases between them. The CDR3 reads CSVEGRHTDTQYF. The CDR3 DNA reads TGCAGCGTTGAGGGACGGCACACAGATACGCAGTATTTT.

This clone was seen only a few times. The CDR3 region has the DNA TGTGCCAGCAGTACCGGACAGGGATATCAGCCCCAGCATTTT. It yields the protein CASSTGQGYQPQHF. The chain recombines TRBV28 with TRBJ1-5, with 8 nucleotides matching TRBD1. CDR1 and CDR2 from the germline V gene are MDHEN and SYDVKM. J lost 5 bases, V lost 5 bases, and 5 bases had no gene match. The CDR3 is 14 residues long.

This sequence joins TRBV25-1 and TRBJ2-2, with D possibly being TRBD1 (6 bases). Germline CDR1 MGHDK, CDR2 SYGVNS. CDR3 length: 15 amino acids. The V gene lost 3 bases and the J gene lost 3 bases, with 11 bases spanning the gap. The CDR3 reads CASSDVRGHTGELFF. The DNA for the CDR3 is TGTGCCAGCAGTGATGTCAGGGGCCACACCGGGGAGCTGTTTTTT.

The V gene is TRBV5-4, the J gene TRBJ2-1; D is ambiguous. V lost 4 bases to trimming and J lost 6 bases, with 11 bases between them. CDR1 is SGHNT and CDR2 is YYREEE in the germline V gene (reference sequence). The CDR3 length is 13 residues. CDR3 sequence reads: CASSADLINEQFF. The CDR3 DNA follows: TGTGCCAGCAGCGCCGACTTGATCAATGAGCAGTTCTTC.

In its sample, this clone was seen a few times. The chain couples TRBV20-1 to TRBJ1-1; D remains ambiguous. In germline, CDR1 is DFQATT, CDR2 SNEGSKA (reference sequence). Between the trimmed V and J ends, which lost 7 bases and 4 bases, there was a span of 10 bases. The CDR3 has 11 residues. The DNA for the CDR3 is TGCAGTGACCCGGACGGCACTGAAGCTTTCTTT. This encodes CSDPDGTEAFF.

This clone was picked up one time. The chain has TRBV18 and TRBJ2-1; 8 bases match TRBD2. The CDR3 runs to 14 residues. V dropped 3 bases and J dropped 9; count of bases not matched to a gene: 7. The V gene's germline CDR1 is KGHSH and CDR2 LQKENI. The CDR3 nucleotides are TGTGCCAGCTCACCGGGGGGAAGCGGGGGTGAGCAGTTCTTC. This codes for CASSPGGSGGEQFF. The variable domain in full, completed from reference TRBV18 and TRBJ2-1, reads NAGVMQNPRHLVRRRGQEARLRCSPMKGHSHVYWYRQLPEEGLKFMVYLQKENIIDESGMPKERFSAEFPKEGPSILRIQQVVRGDSAAYFCASSPGGSGGEQFFGPGTRLTVL.

The J gene is TRBJ2-5, the V gene TRBV4-1; D perhaps matches TRBD1 (6 bases). In germline, CDR1 is MGHRA, CDR2 YSYEKL. Trimming stripped 0 bases from V and 1 base from J, with 9 bases between. CDR3 length equals 15 residues. CDR3 DNA: TGCGCCAGCAGCCAAGATCGAGGGGGCCAAGAGACCCAGTACTTC. Its translation: CASSQDRGGQETQYF.

The chain joins TRBV15 to TRBJ1-2, with D tentatively TRBD1 (6 bases). The CDR3 is 14 residues long. Germline V gene data show CDR1 as LNHNV and CDR2 as YYDKDF (reference sequence). V dropped 0 bases and J dropped 6 bases, with 11 bases sitting between them. The CDR3 DNA reads as TGTGCCACCAGCAGAGATTCGGGGGCGGATGGCTACACCTTC. It specifies CATSRDSGADGYTF.

This clone turned up a few times. The chain uses TRBV30 and TRBJ1-1, with unresolved D. V was clipped by 7 bases and J by 1 base, with 7 bases between them. The CDR3 loop spans 11 amino acids. The germline gives CDR1 GTSNPN, CDR2 SVGIG (reference sequence). The CDR3 nucleotides are TGTGCCTACGCAGGGAACACTGAAGCTTTCTTT. Translation: CAYAGNTEAFF.

This clone came up a few times. This chain joins TRBV7-2 and TRBJ1-1; D unresolved. The germline CDR1 and CDR2 sequences are SGHTA and FQGNSA. V gave up 1 base and J gave up 5 bases, with 11 bases separating them. The CDR3 totals 14 residues. CDR3 in DNA: TGTGCCAGCAGCTTAGGTCAGTATAAGACTGAAGCTTTCTTT. Protein product: CASSLGQYKTEAFF.

Only one count was recorded for this clone. The rearrangement joins TRBV5-1 to TRBJ2-3; TRBD2 matches 7 bases. Germline trimming cut 0 bases from V and 1 base from J; bases unmatched to any gene: 8. CDR3 size: 17 residues. Germline V CDR1 and CDR2: SGHRS, YFSETQ. The CDR3 sequence: CASSLGPSGGGTDTQYF. The DNA for the CDR3 is TGCGCCAGCAGCTTGGGACCTAGCGGCGGGGGCACAGATACGCAGTATTTT.

This clone appeared a few times. V and J are TRBV29-1 and TRBJ1-5; no reliable D call. CDR1 is SQVTM, CDR2 ANQGSEA, per germline. Deletions cut 6 bases from V and 2 bases from J, with 11 bases between. This CDR3 spans 13 amino acids. The CDR3 nucleotides read TGCAGCGTCAGAGGAGATGGCAATCAGCCCCAGCATTTT. Translating gives CSVRGDGNQPQHF.

The chain recombines TRBV7-2 with TRBJ2-2; D unresolved. The CDR3 contains 13 residues. Trimming cost V 5 bases and J 1 base, with 5 bases left between them. Germline CDR1 and CDR2: SGHTA and FQGNSA. CDR3 in amino acids: CASSRLNTGELFF. The CDR3 DNA sequence: TGTGCCAGCAGCCGACTGAACACCGGGGAGCTGTTTTTT.

The gene calls are TRBV29-1 and TRBJ2-4; 9 bases are shared with TRBD2. CDR1 and CDR2 (germline): SQVTM, ANQGSEA. Trimming cost V 4 bases and J 2 bases; bases outside gene matches: 3. This CDR3 is 14 amino acids long. CDR3 coding DNA: TGCAGCGTTGCTAGCGGGACGACCAAAAACATTCAGTACTTC. It specifies CSVASGTTKNIQYF.

This clone was counted only a few times. V gene TRBV11-2 combines with J gene TRBJ2-3; 8 bases line up with TRBD1. There are 17 residues in the CDR3. V lost 5 bases, J lost 1 base, and 11 bases stayed unmatched. Germline assignment: CDR1 SGHAT and CDR2 FQNNGV. CDR3 loop: CASSLKGQVGRTDTQYF. In DNA, the CDR3 is TGTGCCAGCAGCCTCAAGGGACAGGTCGGCCGCACAGATACGCAGTATTTT.

This clone occurred once. The rearrangement uses TRBV29-1 and TRBJ1-1, with TRBD1 matching 11 bases. CDR1 and CDR2 (germline): SQVTM, ANQGSEA. The CDR3 consists of 12 residues. The ends lost 4 bases at V and 11 bases at J; junction bases unmatched: 6. CDR3 nucleotides: TGCAGCGTTGTCCCGGGACAGGGGGAGGCTTTCTTT. The encoded protein is CSVVPGQGEAFF.

This clone was found a few times. This chain uses TRBV5-6 with TRBJ1-5; a possible D gene is TRBD1 (6 bases). The CDR3 is made up of 14 amino acids. V was clipped by 3 bases and J by 7 bases, with 14 bases between them. Germline V gene lookup returns CDR1 SGHDT and CDR2 YYEEEE. CDR3 protein: CASSSKQGLQPQHF. The CDR3 nucleotides are TGTGCCAGCAGCTCTAAACAGGGTTTACAGCCCCAGCATTTT.

J is TRBJ1-2 and V is TRBV5-1; no definite D call. There are 14 residues in the CDR3. The germline V gene has CDR1 SGHRS and CDR2 YFSETQ. V shed 3 bases and J shed 2 bases, with 11 bases lying between them. In DNA, the CDR3 is TGCGCCAGCAGCTCCCCGGGGAAGAACTATGGCTACACCTTC. It translates to CASSSPGKNYGYTF.